This T cell receptor beta chain was observed in a study of PD-1 blockade in classical Hodgkin lymphoma. Broader study findings: By C4D1, diversity of CD4+ TCRs had risen significantly, whereas that of CD8+ TCRs had not. Newly diagnosed patients had baseline TCR diversity that was reportedly lower than that of healthy donors.

Sequencing used immunoSEQ multiplex PCR; TCRdb keeps in-frame clones, though not all of them. The data show about 75,000 clones, about 92% seen once. The table lists this clone with a count of one. Its antigen is unknown. The CDR3 contains 12 residues. Trimming took off 4 bases at V and 8 bases at J, with 11 bases between the two ends. Germline V gives CDR1 SQVTM, CDR2 ANQGSEA. Following autologous stem cell transplantation, relapse occurred in every patient, and exposure to brentuximab vedotin varied. J is TRBJ1-4 and V is TRBV29-1; D call uncertain. This sample comprised peripheral blood mononuclear cells (PBMCs), obtained at baseline. The TCR comes from a human donor with classical Hodgkin lymphoma. The CDR3 here is CSVGYLGEKLFF. CDR3 DNA: TGCAGCGTTGGTTACTTGGGGGAAAAACTGTTTTTT.